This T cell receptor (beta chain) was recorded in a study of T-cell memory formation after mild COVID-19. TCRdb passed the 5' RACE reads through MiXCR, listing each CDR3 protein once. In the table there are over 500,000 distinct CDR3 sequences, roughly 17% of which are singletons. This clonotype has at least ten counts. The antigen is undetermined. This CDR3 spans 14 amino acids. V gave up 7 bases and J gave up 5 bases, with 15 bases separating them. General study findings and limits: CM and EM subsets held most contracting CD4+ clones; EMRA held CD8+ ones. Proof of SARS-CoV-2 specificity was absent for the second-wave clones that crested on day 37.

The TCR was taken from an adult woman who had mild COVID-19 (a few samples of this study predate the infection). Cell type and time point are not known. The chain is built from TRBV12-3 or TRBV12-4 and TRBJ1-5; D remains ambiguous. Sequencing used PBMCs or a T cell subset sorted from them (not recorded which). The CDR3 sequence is CASTRNMGYQPQHF. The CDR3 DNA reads TGTGCCAGCACTCGAAACATGGGGTATCAGCCCCAGCATTTT.